This T cell receptor (beta chain) was found in a study of cytomegalovirus exposure and HLA in healthy donors. Study results and caveats: In a later analysis, 16,951 TCR beta sequences were associated with HLA alleles at 0.05 false discovery rate. There were 150 or so TCR beta chains listed as cytomegalovirus-associated.

A word on this clone: Its specificity is not known.

13 Jbeta primers and 60 Vbeta primers were used for the PCR. Source study methods: Later analysis identified roughly 84 million unique TCR beta chains, some 10 million shared. Profiling relied on immunoSEQ multiplex PCR, and the TCRdb table lists in-frame clones only, not all of them. The V and J calls and the clone size are those of that table, but D and trimming were determined from the DNA. The sample carries about 120,000 clones, 79% recorded once. Donors were ostensibly healthy at sampling, although undocumented immune exposures were probable. CDR3 length: 15 residues. V lost 4 bases to trimming and J lost 3 bases; unmatched junction nucleotides: 7. Germline CDR1 reads SGHNT; CDR2 reads YYREEE (reference sequence).

This rearrangement joins TRBV5-4 to TRBJ1-1; 9 positions match TRBD1. Material: PBMCs. The TCR originated in a woman younger than 35 in good health and CMV-seropositive. CDR3 sequence (DNA): TGTGCCAGCAGCGCGGCGGGACAGGGAGACACTGAAGCTTTCTTT. Translating it yields CASSAAGQGDTEAFF.